This TCR beta chain was captured by sequencing in a study of cytotoxic CD8 clonotypes in ibrutinib-treated CLL (dated by TCRdb to the early 2020s). Describing the broader study: The cohort was composed of roughly ten relapsed/refractory and roughly 16 treatment-naive patients; IGHV unmutated status was identified in around 17 patients. Responses were partial in some 24 patients and complete in 2; after median about 5.5 years follow-up, around 15 stayed in remission and some twelve progressed. Response samples were taken after a median of roughly 12 months on treatment, ranging from roughly 6 to 36 months. An average of 255,043 productive templates and 94,082 productive rearrangements was obtained per sample. Longitudinal samples were available for about 30% of the 86 trial participants. Cryopreserved peripheral blood mononuclear cells were obtained prior to treatment, at the time of response, and at either disease progression or sustained remission. Patients were still on ibrutinib when every remission and progressive disease sample was collected.

Note on this clone: It lacks a known antigen. It has no much larger one-base neighbor in the sample; base qualities were not kept.

General study outcomes and caveats: An increase in clonality was observed at ibrutinib response, with clonality remaining stable during sustained remission and falling back toward baseline at progression. Public clonotypes were rare and either contracted or stayed stable during treatment, and the rise in clonality at ibrutinib response reflected the expansion of private clonotypes. Lymph node repertoires were not examined, and the timing of sampling was not matched between patients in sustained remission and those whose disease progressed. Baseline clonality exceeded that of age-matched healthy donors and correlated strongly with circulating CD8+ T-cell counts.

The CDR3 holds 17 amino acids from the cysteine to the phenylalanine. Only the CDR3 DNA is retained, 51 bases long and in frame from the first base. CDR1 and CDR2, per the germline V gene, are KGHSH and LQKENI. The V end loses 3 bases and the J end loses 0 bases, and a stretch of 17 bases separates them. Taken with the paper, the label for time point translates to: 12 months on ibrutinib. For TCR beta library preparation, approximately 2 micrograms of genomic DNA were extracted from the cryopreserved PBMCs. Longitudinal blood samples from CLL patients receiving ibrutinib monotherapy were subjected to high-throughput TCR beta sequencing. The patients were enrolled in a single-center, open-label phase 2 trial of ibrutinib monotherapy. Each clonotype received, on average, 10x coverage in deep resolution sequencing performed on a MiSeq, where the target depth lay between 1 in 1 million and 1 in 200,000 T cells. The immunoSEQ hsTCRB Kit was used to generate the TCR beta libraries. Per the authors' processing: The data were analyzed with ImmunoSEQ Analyzer and ImmunoSEQ Data Assistant, and V, D and J gene assignments followed IMGT definitions. Clonality, which ranges from 0 to 1, was calculated as one minus the normalized Shannon entropy of productive rearrangement frequencies. Only overrepresented clonotypes making up at least 0.05% of the repertoire of each patient were included in the public clonotype analysis. Some twelve repertoires from age-matched healthy donors, obtained from immuneACCESS, served as clonality controls. The source is immuneACCESS, and TCRdb retained only in-frame sequences with V and J called. Part of the clones is not carried over; for the studies checked, unresolved V genes explain less than half of this, and the remainder is unexplained. V, J and clone size are those of that table, while D and trimming were read from the DNA. The sample contains roughly 150,000 clones, roughly 80% of them found a single time. Together, the top ten hold 2% to 2.5% of the sample.

This sample comprised PBMCs, obtained after 12 months of ibrutinib treatment. The V and J genes are TRBV18 and TRBJ1-2; there is no confident call for the D gene. This sequence originates from a human donor with chronic lymphocytic leukemia. The CDR3 region: CASSPSRGGFTNYGYTF. The nucleotide sequence reads as follows: TGTGCCAGCTCACCCTCGAGAGGAGGTTTCACTAACTATGGCTACACCTTC. When the CDR3 is completed using the reference TRBV18 and TRBJ1-2 genes on either side, the full variable domain is NAGVMQNPRHLVRRRGQEARLRCSPMKGHSHVYWYRQLPEEGLKFMVYLQKENIIDESGMPKERFSAEFPKEGPSILRIQQVVRGDSAAYFCASSPSRGGFTNYGYTFGSGTRLTVV.